These 23 T cell receptor beta chains came from one sample sequenced in a study of cytomegalovirus exposure and HLA in healthy donors. Generated by immunoSEQ multiplex PCR, the TCRdb table keeps only in-frame clones and is missing some. The sample lists 100,000 to 120,000 clones, about nine tenths occurring once. Sequenced material: PBMCs. The source is a woman aged 18-29 years in good health and CMV-seronegative.

The chain is built from TRBV13 and TRBJ1-1; 8 nucleotides match TRBD1. After removal of 0 bases from V and 6 bases from J, the junction contained 3 bases not matched to a gene. Germline assignment: CDR1 PRHDT and CDR2 FYEKMQ (reference sequence). The CDR3 loop spans 14 amino acids. The DNA of the CDR3 is TGTGCCAGCAGCTTAGGACAGGGGGAGGCTGAAGCTTTCTTT. Translated, it gives CASSLGQGEAEAFF.

The V call is TRBV18, the J call TRBJ1-1; D not certain. Per the germline V gene, CDR1 is KGHSH and CDR2 is LQKENI. There are 12 residues in the CDR3. V lost 3 bases to trimming and J lost 10 bases, with 12 bases between them. The CDR3 sequence is CASSPSREGAFF. CDR3 in DNA: TGTGCCAGCTCACCCTCAAGGGAGGGAGCTTTCTTT.

The chain couples TRBV9 to TRBJ2-1, with a possible D match to TRBD2 (6 bases). This CDR3 spans 16 amino acids. V lost 3 bases, J lost 0 bases, and 13 bases lay in between. Germline-derived CDR1 and CDR2 are SGDLS and YYNGEE. CDR3 nucleotides: TGTGCCAGCAGCGGAGTAGCGGCCAGCTCCTACAATGAGCAGTTCTTC. Protein: CASSGVAASSYNEQFF.

The genes are TRBV28 and TRBJ2-1; possible D gene TRBD1, 6 bases. CDR1 MDHEN and CDR2 SYDVKM come from the germline V gene. The CDR3 has 14 residues. V lost 3 bases to trimming and J lost 15 bases, with 21 bases between them. Here the CDR3 reads CASSFSLGAHGPFF. CDR3 coding DNA: TGTGCCAGCAGTTTTAGTTTGGGGGCGCACGGTCCGTTCTTC.

This chain uses TRBV29-1 with TRBJ2-7, with D tentatively TRBD1 (6 bases). V was clipped by 7 bases and J by 3 bases, with 10 bases between them. Germline assignment: CDR1 SQVTM and CDR2 ANQGSEA. The CDR3 has 11 residues. The chain's CDR3 is CSAGQSYEQYF. CDR3 bases: TGCAGCGCCGGACAGAGCTACGAGCAGTACTTC.

J is TRBJ1-2 and V is TRBV5-5; D unclear. V was trimmed by 0 bases and J by 1 base, leaving 16 bases between them. The germline V gene encodes CDR1 SGHKS and CDR2 YYEKEE (reference sequence). The CDR3 runs to 17 residues. CDR3 amino acids: CASSLERVPLLNYGYTF. In DNA form, the CDR3 reads TGTGCCAGCAGCTTGGAACGGGTCCCTCTCCTTAACTATGGCTACACCTTC.

The chain couples TRBV30 to TRBJ1-1; D may be TRBD1 (6 bases). Germline V gives CDR1 GTSNPN, CDR2 SVGIG (reference sequence). CDR3 size: 15 residues. The CDR3 loop reads CAHRPQGFGNTEAFF. The CDR3 DNA reads as TGTGCTCACCGCCCACAGGGATTTGGGAACACTGAAGCTTTCTTT.

J is TRBJ1-1 and V is TRBV18; no clear D gene. This CDR3 has 13 residues. V lost 0 bases and J 3 bases, leaving 5 bases between the germline ends. CDR1 is KGHSH and CDR2 is LQKENI in the germline V gene. CDR3 bases: TGTGCCAGCTCACCACCGAGATACACTGAAGCTTTCTTT. Translating it yields CASSPPRYTEAFF.

The chain links TRBV29-1 to TRBJ2-7; 7 nucleotides align to TRBD1. Trimming took 3 bases from V and 5 from J; bases not matched to a gene: 13. This CDR3 is 15 amino acids long. The germline CDR1 and CDR2 sequences are SQVTM and ANQGSEA. This CDR3 reads CSVDPVTGTGNEQYF. The CDR3 nucleotides read TGCAGCGTTGACCCCGTGACAGGGACCGGCAACGAGCAGTACTTC.

The chain uses TRBV11-2 and TRBJ1-5; 8 bases line up with TRBD1. V lost 0 bases to trimming and J lost 6 bases; unmatched junction nucleotides: 1. CDR1 SGHAT and CDR2 FQNNGV come from the germline V gene. The CDR3 runs to 14 residues. CDR3 region: CASSLDGTGQPQHF. CDR3 nucleotide sequence: TGTGCCAGCAGCTTAGATGGGACAGGTCAGCCCCAGCATTTT. Complete variable domain (other parts from reference TRBV11-2 and TRBJ1-5): EAGVAQSPRYKIIEKRQSVAFWCNPISGHATLYWYQQILGQGPKLLIQFQNNGVVDDSQLPKDRFSAERLKGVDSTLKIQPAKLEDSAVYLCASSLDGTGQPQHFGDGTRLSIL.

The chain couples TRBV28 to TRBJ1-1, with D uncertain. In germline, CDR1 is MDHEN, CDR2 SYDVKM. Between the trimmed V and J ends, which lost 4 bases and 2 bases, there was a span of 14 bases. The CDR3 has 15 amino acids. CDR3 residues: CASSSPTRANTEAFF. CDR3 DNA: TGTGCCAGCAGTTCCCCCACGAGGGCTAACACTGAAGCTTTCTTT.

The rearrangement links TRBV27 to TRBJ2-3, with 11 positions matching TRBD2. The V gene end was trimmed by 5 bases and the J gene end by 4 bases; junction bases not matched to a gene: 8. This CDR3 contains 16 residues. Germline V gene lookup returns CDR1 MNHEY and CDR2 SMNVEV (reference sequence). The CDR3 region has the DNA TGTGCCAGCAGTCCCTTTACTAGCGGGGGCTCAGATACGCAGTATTTT. This encodes CASSPFTSGGSDTQYF.

This chain uses TRBV29-1 with TRBJ2-7, with a weak D call TRBD2 (7 bases). CDR1 and CDR2 (germline): SQVTM, ANQGSEA. This CDR3 contains 13 residues. V shed 4 bases and J shed 3 bases, with 13 bases lying between them. CDR3: CSVVTGGGYEQYF. The DNA for the CDR3 is TGCAGCGTTGTAACGGGGGGCGGCTACGAGCAGTACTTC.

This chain links TRBV15 with TRBJ2-5, with TRBD1 identical over 12 bases. Germline V lookup: CDR1 LNHNV, CDR2 YYDKDF (reference sequence). The V and J ends lost 4 bases and 2 bases, in that order; junction bases with no gene match: 5. The CDR3 consists of 16 residues. CDR3 nucleotides: TGTGCCACCAGCACCGGGACAGGGGGCGGTCAAGAGACCCAGTACTTC. This translates into CATSTGTGGGQETQYF.

The rearrangement links TRBV6-1 to TRBJ1-2, with D hard to call. This CDR3 is built from 13 residues. V lost 7 bases and J 4 bases, leaving 13 bases between the germline ends. The germline gives CDR1 MNHNS, CDR2 SASEGT. The CDR3 is CASNMGRLYGYTF. DNA for the CDR3: TGTGCCAGCAATATGGGCCGCCTCTATGGCTACACCTTC.

This clone was detected a few times. The chain links TRBV28 to TRBJ1-1; no definite D call. This CDR3 is 15 amino acids long. The germline V and J ends were trimmed by 3 bases and 3 bases, with 14 bases remaining between them. CDR1 is MDHEN, CDR2 SYDVKM, per germline. CDR3 loop: CASSLVAVGYTEAFF. The CDR3 DNA follows: TGTGCCAGCAGTTTGGTAGCGGTCGGCTACACTGAAGCTTTCTTT.

The V gene is TRBV2, the J gene TRBJ2-7; D uncertain. The CDR3 consists of 11 residues. V lost 8 bases to trimming and J lost 12 bases, with 17 bases between them. The germline CDR1 and CDR2 sequences are SNHLY and FYNNEI. The chain's CDR3 is CASGFTLDLYF. In DNA form, the CDR3 reads TGTGCCAGCGGTTTTACTCTAGACCTGTACTTC.

The V call is TRBV6-5, the J call TRBJ1-5; D not certain. Germline values: CDR1 MNHEY, CDR2 SVGAGI. The CDR3 is 15 amino acids. Trimming took 6 bases from V and 1 from J, leaving 13 bases between them. CDR3 protein: CASSPRAGSNQPQHF. The CDR3 nucleotides are TGTGCCAGCAGCCCGCGGGCCGGGAGCAATCAGCCCCAGCATTTT.

This clone has a single count. V usage is TRBV7-8 and J usage is TRBJ2-3; 11 bases are shared with TRBD1. The J segment lost 5 bases and the V segment lost 5 bases, leaving 12 bases of the junction unmatched. The CDR3 totals 17 residues. Germline V gene data show CDR1 as SGHVS and CDR2 as FQNEAQ. The CDR3: CASSHDLDRGRGDTQYF. The CDR3 bases are TGTGCCAGCAGCCATGATCTGGACAGGGGGCGGGGAGATACGCAGTATTTT.

V gene TRBV11-3 combines with J gene TRBJ2-1; a possible D gene is TRBD2 (6 bases). Between the trimmed V and J ends, which lost 5 bases and 3 bases, there was a span of 8 bases. From germline, CDR1 is SGHNT and CDR2 YENEEA. The CDR3 contains 13 residues. DNA of the CDR3: TGTGCCAGCAGCACGACTAGCTACAATGAGCAGTTCTTC. The encoded protein is CASSTTSYNEQFF.

CDR3 DNA sequence: TGTGCCAGCGATAGGGGAAAGGCCGGGGAGCTGTTTTTT. It is translated as CASDRGKAGELFF. The chain employs TRBV28 and TRBJ2-2; weak D call: TRBD1 (5 bases). This CDR3 spans 13 amino acids. The germline V and J ends were trimmed by 8 bases and 6 bases, with 13 bases remaining between them. Germline lookup yields CDR1 MDHEN and CDR2 SYDVKM.

This clone was recorded only once. The V gene is TRBV28, the J gene TRBJ2-3; no definite D call. V lost 7 bases to trimming and J lost 0 bases, with 8 bases between them. CDR3 length: 13 residues. Germline V gene lookup returns CDR1 MDHEN and CDR2 SYDVKM. CDR3 region: CASKSVSTDTQYF. The CDR3 DNA follows: TGTGCCAGCAAATCCGTTAGCACAGATACGCAGTATTTT.

This clone was observed many times. The rearrangement links TRBV19 to TRBJ2-2, with 7 bases matching TRBD2. J was trimmed by 5 bases and V by 6 bases; bases with no gene match: 9. CDR3 length: 15 amino acids. Germline loops: CDR1 LNHDA, CDR2 SQIVND (reference sequence). CDR3 residues: CASRSPAGETGELFF. CDR3 nucleotides: TGTGCCAGTAGGTCTCCGGCGGGGGAAACCGGGGAGCTGTTTTTT.